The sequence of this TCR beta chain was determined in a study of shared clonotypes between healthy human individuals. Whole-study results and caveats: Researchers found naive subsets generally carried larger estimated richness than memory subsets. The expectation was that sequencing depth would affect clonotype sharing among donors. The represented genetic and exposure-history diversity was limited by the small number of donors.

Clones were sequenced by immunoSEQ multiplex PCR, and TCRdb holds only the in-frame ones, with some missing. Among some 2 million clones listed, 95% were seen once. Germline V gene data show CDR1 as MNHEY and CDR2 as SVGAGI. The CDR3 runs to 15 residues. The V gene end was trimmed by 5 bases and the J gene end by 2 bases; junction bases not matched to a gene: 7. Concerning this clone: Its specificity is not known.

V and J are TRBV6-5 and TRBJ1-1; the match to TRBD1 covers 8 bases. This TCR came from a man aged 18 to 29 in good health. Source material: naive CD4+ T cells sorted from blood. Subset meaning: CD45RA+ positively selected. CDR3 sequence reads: CASSAGTGFNTEAFF. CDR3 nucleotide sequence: TGTGCCAGCAGTGCCGGGACAGGCTTCAACACTGAAGCTTTCTTT.